This T cell receptor beta chain was sequenced during a study of graft-versus-host responses after intestinal transplantation. V dropped 5 bases and J dropped 0 bases, with 13 bases sitting between them. The CDR3 consists of 15 residues. The germline CDR1 and CDR2 sequences are MDHEN and SYDVKM. Sequenced by immunoSEQ multiplex PCR; TCRdb stores in-frame clones only, minus some. The data contain 3,500 to 4,000 clones, 35% to 50% of them seen just once; the ten biggest clones take up over 6%. Researchers placed around 200,000 CFSE-labeled responder cells in culture with around 200,000 irradiated, violet-dye-labeled stimulator cells.

This chain uses TRBV28 with TRBJ1-1; the D gene is possibly TRBD1 (6 bases). This receptor was obtained from a human patient who was an organ donor for intestinal transplantation. The sample consisted of alloreactive CD8+ T cells from a mixed lymphocyte reaction culture, taken before transplantation. Regarding subset: CFSE-low proliferating T cells sorted from roughly six-day pre-transplant mixed lymphocyte reaction (GvH or HvG direction). The CDR3 is CASSVSTGVNTEAFF. In nucleotides, the CDR3 is TGTGCCAGCAGTGTTTCGACAGGAGTGAACACTGAAGCTTTCTTT.